Each of the 14 T cell receptor beta chains below was sequenced from the same sample in a study of blood T cell repertoires in COVID-19. Here immunoSEQ multiplex PCR was the method, and the copy in TCRdb shows in-frame clones only, minus some. The sample records hundreds of thousands of clones, about four fifths being singletons. The specimen was peripheral blood. These receptor sequences come from a woman over 75 with acute or convalescent COVID-19.

CDR3 nucleotide sequence: TGTGCCACCAGCACGACGGGGGGGCCTTACAATGAGCAGTTCTTC. Its translation is CATSTTGGPYNEQFF. V is TRBV15 and J is TRBJ2-1, with 8 bases aligning to TRBD2. Germline trimming cut 4 bases from V and 4 bases from J; bases unmatched to any gene: 6. CDR3 length: 15 amino acids. Germline-derived CDR1 and CDR2 are LNHNV and YYDKDF (reference sequence).

The chain combines TRBV15 with TRBJ1-2; 7 positions match TRBD1. Germline V gene lookup returns CDR1 LNHNV and CDR2 YYDKDF (reference sequence). With 8 bases clipped from V and 4 bases from J, the junction kept 10 bases outside the gene matches. This CDR3 region has 14 residues. The CDR3 DNA reads TGTGCCACCCGGGTACAAAGGGACAGCTATGGCTACACCTTC. Translation gives CATRVQRDSYGYTF.

The CDR3 DNA is TGTGCCAGTAGTATAGCAGGGGGAGCCAACTATGGCTACACCTTC. This encodes CASSIAGGANYGYTF. The chain combines TRBV19 with TRBJ1-2; 7 bases fit TRBD1. The germline CDR1 and CDR2 sequences are LNHDA and SQIVND (reference sequence). This CDR3 is 15 amino acids long. Losses at the gene ends were 1 base for V and 2 bases for J; bases not matched to a gene: 4.

V and J are TRBV11-2 and TRBJ1-1; the match to TRBD1 covers 8 bases. This CDR3 comprises 15 residues. CDR1 is SGHAT and CDR2 is FQNNGV in the germline V gene. Germline trimming cut 5 bases from V and 3 bases from J; bases unmatched to any gene: 8. The CDR3 nucleotides read TGTGCCAGCAGCACAGGGGGAAAGGGGTACACTGAAGCTTTCTTT. This translates into CASSTGGKGYTEAFF.

This clone was recorded a few times. The rearrangement links TRBV14 to TRBJ2-1; possibly TRBD1 for D (6 bases). There are 15 residues in the CDR3. Germline V CDR1 and CDR2: SGHDN, FVKESK. V lost 4 bases and J lost 2, with 12 bases in between. The CDR3 protein is CASSPAGTTYNEQFF. The DNA for the CDR3 is TGTGCCAGCAGCCCGGCCGGGACAACCTACAATGAGCAGTTCTTC.

J is TRBJ2-5 and V is TRBV12-3 or TRBV12-4; 7 bases align to TRBD1. There are 13 residues in the CDR3. J gave up 5 bases and V 6 bases, and 6 bases lay outside the gene matches. CDR3 DNA: TGTGCCAGCAGGCCCGGGACAGTGGAGACCCAGTACTTC. This encodes CASRPGTVETQYF.

The rearrangement links TRBV5-1 to TRBJ1-6, with D possibly being TRBD1 (5 bases). V was trimmed by 2 bases and J by 15 bases, leaving 15 bases between them. The CDR3 contains 13 residues. Germline V gene lookup returns CDR1 SGHRS and CDR2 YFSETQ. Written as DNA, the CDR3 is TGCGCCAGCAGCTTTAACTCCGGACAAAACCTCCACTTT. It specifies CASSFNSGQNLHF.

This chain links TRBV7-2 with TRBJ2-1; TRBD1 aligns across 9 bases. The V and J ends lost 2 bases and 9 bases, in that order; junction bases with no gene match: 5. The germline gives CDR1 SGHTA, CDR2 FQGNSA. The CDR3 totals 14 residues. CDR3 region: CASSLKTGGGEQFF. For the CDR3, the DNA is TGTGCCAGCAGCTTAAAAACAGGGGGCGGTGAGCAGTTCTTC.

The chain employs TRBV5-1 and TRBJ2-1, with D possibly being TRBD2 (5 bases). Per the germline V gene, CDR1 is SGHRS and CDR2 is YFSETQ. Trimming took off 0 bases at V and 3 bases at J, with 10 bases between the two ends. The CDR3 is made up of 15 amino acids. The CDR3 region is CASSLAGNIYNEQFF. In DNA, the CDR3 is TGCGCCAGCAGCTTGGCCGGGAACATCTACAATGAGCAGTTCTTC.

The chain uses TRBV2 and TRBJ2-1; unclear D gene. Germline CDR1 reads SNHLY; CDR2 reads FYNNEI. The CDR3 sequence is 15 residues long. The ends were cut back, 6 bases at V and 0 bases at J, with 12 bases in the middle. CDR3 bases: TGTGCCAGCAGATACAGTGAAAGCTCCTACAATGAGCAGTTCTTC. Translated: CASRYSESSYNEQFF.

The V and J genes are TRBV19 and TRBJ1-6; TRBD1 matches 7 bases. Germline V CDR1 and CDR2: LNHDA, SQIVND (reference sequence). V shed 10 bases and J 10 bases; nucleotides not matched to a gene: 10. The CDR3 runs to 13 residues. The DNA of the CDR3 is TGTGCCACCTCGACAGGGCCGGGGTCACCCCTCCACTTT. Translated: CATSTGPGSPLHF.

The V call is TRBV18, the J call TRBJ2-5, with 9 bases that match TRBD2. CDR3 length: 14 amino acids. The V gene end was trimmed by 3 bases and the J gene end by 4 bases; junction bases not matched to a gene: 3. From germline, CDR1 is KGHSH and CDR2 LQKENI. CDR3 bases: TGTGCCAGCTCACCGGCGACTAGCGGAGAGACCCAGTACTTC. Protein: CASSPATSGETQYF.

The V and J genes are TRBV19 and TRBJ1-5, with TRBD1 matching over 7 bases. V lost 2 bases and J lost 0; bases outside the gene matches: 4. The CDR3 loop spans 16 amino acids. Per the germline V gene, CDR1 is LNHDA and CDR2 is SQIVND (reference sequence). The chain's CDR3 is CASSIKGTDSNQPQHF. The CDR3 DNA is TGTGCCAGTAGTATAAAAGGGACAGATAGCAATCAGCCCCAGCATTTT. Looking up the rest from reference TRBV19 and TRBJ1-5 gives the full variable domain: DGGITQSPKYLFRKEGQNVTLSCEQNLNHDAMYWYRQDPGQGLRLIYYSQIVNDFQKGDIAEGYSVSREKKESFPLTVTSAQKNPTAFYLCASSIKGTDSNQPQHFGDGTRLSIL.

V and J are TRBV7-8 and TRBJ1-4, with D tentatively TRBD1 (6 bases). V shed 1 base and J shed 6 bases, with 21 bases lying between them. This CDR3 is built from 18 residues. Germline V gives CDR1 SGHVS, CDR2 FQNEAQ. The CDR3 DNA is TGTGCCAGCAGCTTAGATCGGTTTAGAGGACAGCCTCATGAAAAACTGTTTTTT. This encodes CASSLDRFRGQPHEKLFF.